A few counts support the clone carrying this T cell receptor (beta chain). Data came from immunoSEQ multiplex PCR; TCRdb stores just in-frame clones and leaves some out. The sample lists tens of thousands of clones; around 67% were seen once. The data were taken from a study of blood T cell repertoires in COVID-19. Study details: Some COVID-19 samples were acute and others convalescent; all came from the United States, Italy and Spain. Sources were T cells, B-cell-depleted T cells, or PBMCs; the material itself was cDNA or gDNA.

Trimming removed 0 bases at V and 0 bases at J, with 9 bases between. The germline gives CDR1 SEHNR, CDR2 FQNEAQ (reference sequence). The CDR3 is 16 amino acids. The sample consisted of peripheral blood. This rearrangement joins TRBV7-9 to TRBJ1-3; a weak D match, TRBD1 (6 bases). The sequence was collected from a woman aged 55-69 years in a cohort sampled during active or convalescent COVID-19. In DNA form, the CDR3 reads TGTGCCAGCAGCTTAGCGCGGGGGCCCTCTGGAAACACCATATATTTT. This sequence encodes CASSLARGPSGNTIYF.